This T cell receptor (beta chain) was captured by sequencing in a study of blood T cell repertoires in COVID-19. Background on the study: The origin of the acute and convalescent COVID-19 samples was the United States, Italy and Spain.

Trimming shortened V by 5 bases and J by 3 bases, and 17 bases separated the two germline ends. The germline gives CDR1 SGHVS, CDR2 FQNEAQ. This CDR3 contains 16 residues. Clones were read by immunoSEQ multiplex PCR, and TCRdb kept only the in-frame ones, dropping some. Of a few hundred thousand clones listed, roughly nine tenths are singletons. This receptor was obtained from a young man with active or convalescent COVID-19. The sample comprised peripheral blood. The chain has TRBV7-8 and TRBJ1-5; D is unresolved. This chain's CDR3 is CASSPLATHFNQPQHF. CDR3 sequence (DNA): TGTGCCAGCAGCCCCCTAGCCACCCATTTCAATCAGCCCCAGCATTTT. Variable domain in full (rest from reference TRBV7-8 and TRBJ1-5): GAGVSQSPRYKVAKRGQDVALRCDPISGHVSLFWYQQALGQGPEFLTYFQNEAQLDKSGLPSDRFFAERPEGSVSTLKIQRTQQEDSAVYLCASSPLATHFNQPQHFGDGTRLSIL.